The TCR beta chain described here comes from a study of T cells in Graves' hyperthyroidism and ophthalmopathy. The study's findings and limits: The blood repertoire included most of the expanded thyroid clonotypes above 0.001.

PBMCs came from around 10 ml fresh peripheral blood. There were TCR beta CDR3 regions amplified from RNA transcripts. A set of HTBI primers served as the primers for a first-round RT-PCR of the TCR CDR3. TCRdb reanalysed the multiplex PCR reads using MiXCR and keeps one entry per CDR3 protein. This sample yields some 770,000 distinct CDR3 sequences, of which roughly 15% are seen a single time; over 7.5% belongs to the top ten. The length of the CDR3 is 15 residues. Per germline, CDR1 MNHNS and CDR2 SASEGT. V lost 8 bases, J lost 4 bases, and 6 bases stayed unmatched. This clonotype was detected many times. Its antigen is undetermined.

Sequenced material: blood. The sequence was obtained from a man aged 18-30 years with Graves' hyperthyroidism. The chain has TRBV6-1 and TRBJ2-6; 9 nucleotides agree with TRBD1. The CDR3 loop is CASRDRATGANVLTF. The CDR3 DNA is TGTGCCAGCCGGGACAGGGCAACCGGGGCCAACGTCCTGACTTTC.